Each of the 7 T cell receptor beta chains below was sequenced from the same sample in a study of T cell responses to AZD1222 COVID-19 vaccine. TCRdb's copy holds only in-frame clones and misses some; the assay was immunoSEQ multiplex PCR. The sample lists 70,000 to 95,000 clones; 90% were seen once. This specimen consisted of peripheral blood, obtained on day 0 of AZD1222 vaccination. These receptors were obtained from an adult in good health.

This clone has more than one count but fewer than ten. The rearrangement links TRBV5-8 to TRBJ1-5; the match to TRBD1 covers 8 bases. The ends lost 2 bases at V and 7 bases at J; junction bases unmatched: 5. This CDR3 region has 14 residues. Germline CDR1 SGHTS, CDR2 YDEGEE. The CDR3 DNA reads TGTGCCAGCAGCTTAACAGGGGGAGGACAGCCCCAGCATTTT. The encoded protein is CASSLTGGGQPQHF.

V and J are TRBV5-4 and TRBJ1-1; TRBD1 agrees at 9 bases. CDR1 and CDR2 (germline): SGHNT, YYREEE (reference sequence). The V and J ends lost 4 bases and 7 bases, in that order; junction bases with no gene match: 11. This CDR3 has 15 amino acids. The CDR3 loop is CASSPETGGSGEAFF. DNA for the CDR3: TGTGCCAGCAGCCCCGAAACAGGGGGCTCTGGTGAAGCTTTCTTT.

The chain's CDR3 is CASSRIFAYEQYF. CDR3 DNA: TGTGCCAGCAGCCGGATTTTCGCCTACGAGCAGTACTTC. J is TRBJ2-7 and V is TRBV11-2, with unresolved D. Germline CDR1 is SGHAT and CDR2 is FQNNGV. V lost 5 bases, J lost 2 bases, and 10 bases lay in between. This CDR3 spans 13 amino acids. The variable domain in full, with the rest retrieved from reference TRBV11-2 and TRBJ2-7, is EAGVAQSPRYKIIEKRQSVAFWCNPISGHATLYWYQQILGQGPKLLIQFQNNGVVDDSQLPKDRFSAERLKGVDSTLKIQPAKLEDSAVYLCASSRIFAYEQYFGPGTRLTVT.

The chain links TRBV6-5 to TRBJ2-7; 8 nucleotides agree with TRBD2. Looked up from germline, CDR1 is MNHEY and CDR2 is SVGAGI. The CDR3 length is 13 residues. With V trimmed by 8 bases and J by 2 bases, 5 bases remained unmatched. CDR3 in DNA: TGTGCCAGCCTTAGCGGGGAGACCTACGAGCAGTACTTC. Protein: CASLSGETYEQYF.

The chain joins TRBV11-2 to TRBJ1-4; D not resolved. V dropped 4 bases and J dropped 8 bases, with 14 bases sitting between them. CDR1 and CDR2 (germline): SGHAT, FQNNGV. The CDR3 contains 14 residues. CDR3 nucleotides: TGTGCCAGCAGCTCCGGGGTCATGGGCGAAAAACTGTTTTTT. Amino acids: CASSSGVMGEKLFF. Full variable domain (missing parts from reference TRBV11-2 and TRBJ1-4): EAGVAQSPRYKIIEKRQSVAFWCNPISGHATLYWYQQILGQGPKLLIQFQNNGVVDDSQLPKDRFSAERLKGVDSTLKIQPAKLEDSAVYLCASSSGVMGEKLFFGSGTQLSVL.

The rearrangement joins TRBV11-1 to TRBJ1-1; D unclear. CDR1 and CDR2 (germline): SGHAT, FQDESV (reference sequence). The CDR3 has 16 amino acids. Trimming took off 3 bases at V and 1 base at J, with 15 bases between the two ends. The CDR3 region has the DNA TGTGCCAGCAGCTTCATGGGCAGAATTTCGAACACTGAAGCTTTCTTT. It is translated as CASSFMGRISNTEAFF.

J is TRBJ2-2 and V is TRBV6-6; D possibly corresponds to TRBD2 (5 bases). Looked up from germline, CDR1 is MNHNY and CDR2 is SVGAGI (reference sequence). The ends were cut back, 4 bases at V and 8 bases at J, with 11 bases in the middle. The CDR3 spans 13 residues. The CDR3 DNA follows: TGTGCCAGCAGTTCAATCGGCGGGGGGGAGCTGTTTTTT. Amino acids: CASSSIGGGELFF.